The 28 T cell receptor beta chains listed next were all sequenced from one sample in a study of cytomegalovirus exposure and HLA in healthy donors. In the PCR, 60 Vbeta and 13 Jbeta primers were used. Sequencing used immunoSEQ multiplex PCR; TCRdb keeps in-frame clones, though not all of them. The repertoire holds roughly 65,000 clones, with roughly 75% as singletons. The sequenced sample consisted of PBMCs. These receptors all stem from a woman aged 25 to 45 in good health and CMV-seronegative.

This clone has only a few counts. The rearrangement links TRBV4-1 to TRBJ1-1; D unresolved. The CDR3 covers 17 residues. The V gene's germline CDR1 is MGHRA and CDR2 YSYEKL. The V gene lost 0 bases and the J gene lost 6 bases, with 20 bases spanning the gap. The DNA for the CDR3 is TGCGCCAGCAGCCAAGAATCGGCGAGGCGGCTCGGGGCTGAAGCTTTCTTT. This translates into CASSQESARRLGAEAFF.

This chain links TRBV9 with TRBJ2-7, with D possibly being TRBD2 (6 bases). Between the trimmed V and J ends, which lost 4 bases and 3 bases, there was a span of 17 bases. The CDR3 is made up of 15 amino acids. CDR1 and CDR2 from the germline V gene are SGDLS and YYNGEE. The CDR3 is CASSLAGSENYEQYF. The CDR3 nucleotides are TGTGCCAGCAGCCTCGCGGGGAGCGAGAACTACGAGCAGTACTTC. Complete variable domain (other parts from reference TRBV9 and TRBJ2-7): DSGVTQTPKHLITATGQRVTLRCSPRSGDLSVYWYQQSLDQGLQFLIQYYNGEERAKGNILERFSAQQFPDLHSELNLSSLELGDSALYFCASSLAGSENYEQYFGPGTRLTVT.

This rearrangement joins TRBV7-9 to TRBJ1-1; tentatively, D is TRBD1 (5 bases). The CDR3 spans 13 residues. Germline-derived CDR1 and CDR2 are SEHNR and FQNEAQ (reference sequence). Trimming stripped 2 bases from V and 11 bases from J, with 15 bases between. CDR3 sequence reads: CASSLTKGAEAFF. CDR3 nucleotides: TGTGCCAGCAGCTTAACGAAAGGGGCGGAGGCTTTCTTT.

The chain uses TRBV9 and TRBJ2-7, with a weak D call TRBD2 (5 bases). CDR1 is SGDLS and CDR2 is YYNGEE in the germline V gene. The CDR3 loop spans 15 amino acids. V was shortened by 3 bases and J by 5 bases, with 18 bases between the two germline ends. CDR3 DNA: TGTGCCAGCAGCGCAGAGGGCGAGGCGGCCCACGAGCAGTACTTC. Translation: CASSAEGEAAHEQYF.

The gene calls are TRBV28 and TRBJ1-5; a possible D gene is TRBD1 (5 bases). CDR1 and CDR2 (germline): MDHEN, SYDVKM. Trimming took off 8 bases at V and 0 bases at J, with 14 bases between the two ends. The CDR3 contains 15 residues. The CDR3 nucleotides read TGTGCCAGCCTAAGATGGGGGGATAGCAATCAGCCCCAGCATTTT. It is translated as CASLRWGDSNQPQHF.

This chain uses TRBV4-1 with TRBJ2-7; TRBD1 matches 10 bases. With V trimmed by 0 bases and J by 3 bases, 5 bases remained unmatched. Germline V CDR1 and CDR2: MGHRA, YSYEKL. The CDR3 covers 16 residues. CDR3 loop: CASSQDLGDRGYEQYF. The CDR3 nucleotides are TGCGCCAGCAGCCAAGATCTGGGGGACAGGGGCTACGAGCAGTACTTC.

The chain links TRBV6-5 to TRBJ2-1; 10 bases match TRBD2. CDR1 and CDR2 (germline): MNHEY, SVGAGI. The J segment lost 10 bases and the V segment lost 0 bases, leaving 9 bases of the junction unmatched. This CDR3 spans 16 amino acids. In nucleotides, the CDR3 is TGTGCCAGCAGTTACTCCCTACTAGCGGGGATGGCGGAGCAGTTCTTC. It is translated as CASSYSLLAGMAEQFF.

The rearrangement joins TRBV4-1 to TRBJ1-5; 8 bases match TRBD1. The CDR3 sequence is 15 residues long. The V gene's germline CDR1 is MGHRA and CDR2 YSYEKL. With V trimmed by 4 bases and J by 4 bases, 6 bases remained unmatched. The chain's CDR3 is CASSPTGVMNQPQHF. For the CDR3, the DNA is TGCGCCAGCAGCCCGACAGGGGTCATGAATCAGCCCCAGCATTTT.

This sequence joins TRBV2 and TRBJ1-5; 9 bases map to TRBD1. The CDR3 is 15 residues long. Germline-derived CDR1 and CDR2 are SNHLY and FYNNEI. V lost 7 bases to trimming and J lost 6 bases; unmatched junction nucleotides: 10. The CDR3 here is CASTGGTGGGQPQHF. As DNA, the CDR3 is TGTGCCAGCACCGGGGGTACAGGGGGCGGTCAGCCCCAGCATTTT.

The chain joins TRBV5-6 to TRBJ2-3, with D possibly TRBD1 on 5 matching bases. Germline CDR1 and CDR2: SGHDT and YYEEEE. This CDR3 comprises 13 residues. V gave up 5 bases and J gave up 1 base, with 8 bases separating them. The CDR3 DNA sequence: TGTGCCAGCAGACCACAGGGCACAGATACGCAGTATTTT. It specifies CASRPQGTDTQYF.

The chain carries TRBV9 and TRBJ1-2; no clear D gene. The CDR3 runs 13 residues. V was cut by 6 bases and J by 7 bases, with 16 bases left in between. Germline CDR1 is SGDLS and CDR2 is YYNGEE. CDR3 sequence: CASTEVDSRGYTF. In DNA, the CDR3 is TGTGCCAGCACCGAAGTAGATTCTCGTGGCTACACCTTC.

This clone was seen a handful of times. CDR3 coding DNA: TGCGCCAGCAGCTCCCAGACAGGAGCAACCTACGAGCAGTACTTC. It yields the protein CASSSQTGATYEQYF. The V call is TRBV5-1, the J call TRBJ2-7; the D gene is possibly TRBD1 (6 bases). The V end was cut by 3 bases, the J end by 2 bases, with 15 bases between. Germline CDR1 and CDR2: SGHRS and YFSETQ. The CDR3 totals 15 residues.

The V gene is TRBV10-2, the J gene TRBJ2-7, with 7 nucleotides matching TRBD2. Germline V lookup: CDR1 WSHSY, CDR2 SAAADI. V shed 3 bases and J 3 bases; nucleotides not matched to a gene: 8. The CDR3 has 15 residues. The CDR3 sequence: CASSDGGGPIYEQYF. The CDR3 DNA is TGCGCCAGCAGTGATGGGGGAGGGCCGATCTACGAGCAGTACTTC.

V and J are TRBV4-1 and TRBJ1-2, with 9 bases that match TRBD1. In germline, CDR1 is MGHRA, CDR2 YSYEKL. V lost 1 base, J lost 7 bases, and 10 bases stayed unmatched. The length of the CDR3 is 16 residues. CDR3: CASSQGGQGSIGGYTF. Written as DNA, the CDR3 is TGCGCCAGCAGCCAAGGGGGACAGGGTTCAATCGGTGGCTACACCTTC.

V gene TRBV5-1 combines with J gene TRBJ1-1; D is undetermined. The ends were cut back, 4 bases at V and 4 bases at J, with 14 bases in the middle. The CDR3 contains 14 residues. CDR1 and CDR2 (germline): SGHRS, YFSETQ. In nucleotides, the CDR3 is TGCGCCAGCAGCGGAGTTCGGGGTCCCACTGAAGCTTTCTTT. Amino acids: CASSGVRGPTEAFF.

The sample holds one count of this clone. DNA of the CDR3: TGCGCCAGCAGACGCCAGGGAGGCGACTATGGCTACACCTTC. This sequence encodes CASRRQGGDYGYTF. The chain employs TRBV4-1 and TRBJ1-2; D is possibly TRBD1 (5 bases). V was cut by 6 bases and J by 3 bases, with 14 bases left in between. The V gene's germline CDR1 is MGHRA and CDR2 YSYEKL. The CDR3 sequence is 14 residues long.

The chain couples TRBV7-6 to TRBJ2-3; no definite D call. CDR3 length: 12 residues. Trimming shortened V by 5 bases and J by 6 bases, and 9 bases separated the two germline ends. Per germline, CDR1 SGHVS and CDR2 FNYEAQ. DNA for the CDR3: TGTGCCAGCAGCCCGTCCCCCGATACGCAGTATTTT. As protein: CASSPSPDTQYF.

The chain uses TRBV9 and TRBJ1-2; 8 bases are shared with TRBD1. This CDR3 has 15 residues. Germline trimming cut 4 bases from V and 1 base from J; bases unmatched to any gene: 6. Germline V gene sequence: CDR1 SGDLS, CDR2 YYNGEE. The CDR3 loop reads CASSSRQGLNYGYTF. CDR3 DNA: TGTGCCAGCAGCTCACGACAGGGGCTTAACTATGGCTACACCTTC. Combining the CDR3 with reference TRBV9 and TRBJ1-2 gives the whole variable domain DSGVTQTPKHLITATGQRVTLRCSPRSGDLSVYWYQQSLDQGLQFLIQYYNGEERAKGNILERFSAQQFPDLHSELNLSSLELGDSALYFCASSSRQGLNYGYTFGSGTRLTVV.

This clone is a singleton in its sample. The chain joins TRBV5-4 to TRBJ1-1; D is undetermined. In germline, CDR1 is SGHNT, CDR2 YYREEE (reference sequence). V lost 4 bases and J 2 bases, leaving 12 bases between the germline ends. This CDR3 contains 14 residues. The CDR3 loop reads CASSRQKANTEAFF. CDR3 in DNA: TGTGCCAGCAGCCGTCAAAAAGCCAACACTGAAGCTTTCTTT.

This CDR3 is CAWADTPGANVLTF. DNA for the CDR3: TGTGCCTGGGCTGACACCCCTGGGGCCAACGTCCTGACTTTC. The gene calls are TRBV30 and TRBJ2-6, with unresolved D. This CDR3 contains 14 residues. The V gene lost 5 bases and the J gene lost 2 bases, with 10 bases spanning the gap. Germline lookup yields CDR1 GTSNPN and CDR2 SVGIG (reference sequence).

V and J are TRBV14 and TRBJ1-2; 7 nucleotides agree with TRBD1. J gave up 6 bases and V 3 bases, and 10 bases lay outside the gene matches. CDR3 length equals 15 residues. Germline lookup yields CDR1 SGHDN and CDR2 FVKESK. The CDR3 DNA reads TGTGCCAGCAGCCAGAGCCGGACAGGCTCCCATGGCTACACCTTC. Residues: CASSQSRTGSHGYTF.

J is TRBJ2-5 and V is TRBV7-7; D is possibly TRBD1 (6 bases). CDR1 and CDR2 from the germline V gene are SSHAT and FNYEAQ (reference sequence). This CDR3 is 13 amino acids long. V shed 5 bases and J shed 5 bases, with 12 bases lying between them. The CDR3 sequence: CASSLTGFETQYF. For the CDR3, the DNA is TGTGCCAGCAGCCTCACAGGGTTTGAGACCCAGTACTTC.

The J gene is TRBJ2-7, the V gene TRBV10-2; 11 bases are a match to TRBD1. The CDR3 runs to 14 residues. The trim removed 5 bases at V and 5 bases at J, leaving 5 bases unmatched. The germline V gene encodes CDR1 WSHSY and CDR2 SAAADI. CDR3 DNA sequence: TGCGCCAGCAGTCAGGACAGGGGGCCCGACGAGCAGTACTTC. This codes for CASSQDRGPDEQYF.

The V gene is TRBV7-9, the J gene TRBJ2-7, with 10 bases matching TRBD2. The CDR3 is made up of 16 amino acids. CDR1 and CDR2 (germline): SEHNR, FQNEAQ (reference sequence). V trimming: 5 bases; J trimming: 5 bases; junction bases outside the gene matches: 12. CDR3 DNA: TGTGCCAGCAGCCCCCGAGCAGGGACTAGCGCCCACGAGCAGTACTTC. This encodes CASSPRAGTSAHEQYF.

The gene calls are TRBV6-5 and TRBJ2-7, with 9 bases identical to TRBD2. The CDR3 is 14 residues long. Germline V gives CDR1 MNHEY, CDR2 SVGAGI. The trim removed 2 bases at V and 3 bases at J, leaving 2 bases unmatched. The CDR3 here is CASSYLAGNYEQYF. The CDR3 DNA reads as TGTGCCAGCAGTTACCTAGCGGGGAACTACGAGCAGTACTTC.

DNA of the CDR3: TGCGCCAGCAGCCAAGAACCCCAACTATTGCCTGAAGCTTTCTTT. It codes for CASSQEPQLLPEAFF. The chain uses TRBV4-1 and TRBJ1-1; no reliable D call. Germline CDR1 is MGHRA and CDR2 is YSYEKL. V lost 0 bases, J lost 6 bases, and 14 bases lay in between. This CDR3 is built from 15 residues.

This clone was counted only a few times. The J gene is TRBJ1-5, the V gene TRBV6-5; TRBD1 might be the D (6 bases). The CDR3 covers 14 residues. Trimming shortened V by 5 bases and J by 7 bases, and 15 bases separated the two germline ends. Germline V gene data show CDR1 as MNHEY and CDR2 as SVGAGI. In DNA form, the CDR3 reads TGTGCCAGCAGTCCCCAGGGGAGGGGGCAGCCCCAGCATTTT. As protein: CASSPQGRGQPQHF.

The CDR3 region has the DNA TGCAGCGTCGGTTATGACAGGGATGGGTCCTACGAGCAGTACTTC. Translated: CSVGYDRDGSYEQYF. V is TRBV29-1 and J is TRBJ2-7, with TRBD1 identical over 7 bases. Trimming cost V 6 bases and J 1 base; bases outside gene matches: 12. The germline V gene has CDR1 SQVTM and CDR2 ANQGSEA. The CDR3 has 15 residues.